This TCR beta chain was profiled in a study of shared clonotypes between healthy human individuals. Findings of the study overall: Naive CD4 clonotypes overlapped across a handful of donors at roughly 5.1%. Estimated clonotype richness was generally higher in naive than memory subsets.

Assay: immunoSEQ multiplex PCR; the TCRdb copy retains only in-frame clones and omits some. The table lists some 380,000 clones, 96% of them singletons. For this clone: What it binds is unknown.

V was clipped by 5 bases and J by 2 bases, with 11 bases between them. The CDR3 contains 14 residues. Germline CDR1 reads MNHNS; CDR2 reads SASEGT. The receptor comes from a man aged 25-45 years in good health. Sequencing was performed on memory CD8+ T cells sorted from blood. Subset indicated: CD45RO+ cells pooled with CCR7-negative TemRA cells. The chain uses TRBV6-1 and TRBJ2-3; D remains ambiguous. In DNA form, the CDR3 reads TGTGCCAGCAGTTTTCAGTCCCTCACAGATACGCAGTATTTT. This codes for CASSFQSLTDTQYF.